Sequencing of this T cell receptor beta chain was carried out in a study of CD8 T cells in Susac syndrome. Study context: Among sequenced Susac syndrome patients, 5 or 6 had active disease and under ten were in remission.

Random hexamers were used to reverse transcribe the RNA input (about 0.5 to 1 ug). By means of immunoSEQ multiplex PCR, TCR beta CDR3 spanning 54 Vbeta and 13 Jbeta underwent amplification. MiXCR was run by TCRdb on the immunoSEQ multiplex PCR reads, yielding one entry per CDR3 protein. Here the sample spans approximately 260,000 distinct CDR3 sequences, 90% to 97% being singletons. Sequencing of TCR beta was undertaken in CD8+ and CD4+ T cells derived from blood. This TCR was recovered from a human donor with Susac syndrome. The sample consisted of CD4+ T cells from PBMCs.

The CDR3 nucleotides read TGTGCCTGGAGTGTACAAGGGGATCAGCCCCAGCATTTT. Protein product: CAWSVQGDQPQHF. This chain connects TRBV30 to TRBJ1-5, with a tentative D call TRBD1 (5 bases). Germline CDR1 reads GTSNPN; CDR2 reads SVGIG (reference sequence). V lost 0 bases, J lost 5 bases, and 8 bases lay in between. The CDR3 loop spans 13 amino acids.